One sample yielded the 27 T cell receptor beta chains listed below, sequenced in a study of human T cells and chemical hapten exposure. Each CDR3 protein is one row after TCRdb ran MiXCR on the RACE reads. Counted here are around 42,000 distinct CDR3 sequences, roughly a tenth occurring once; the ten biggest clones make up around 15%. Time point indicated: patch test 2, 6 weeks after DPC sensitization. Treatment indicated: therapeutic diphenylcyclopropenone sensitization with weekly scalp DPC. Total RNA came from unfractionated whole blood. The material was whole blood, obtained in connection with sensitization to the hapten diphenylcyclopropenone (DPC). All receptors come from a woman in her 30s with alopecia areata. Some clones in this sample may be carry-over from other donors' samples.

This clonotype has just a few counts. This chain joins TRBV4-3 and TRBJ2-2; D is undetermined. This CDR3 contains 17 residues. CDR1 is LGHNA and CDR2 is YSLEER in the germline V gene. V lost 5 bases and J lost 6, with 22 bases in between. In DNA, the CDR3 is TGCGCCAGCAGCTACCAGGACCGCGCCGGCGGCGCCGGGGAGCTGTTTTTT. This encodes CASSYQDRAGGAGELFF.

The V call is TRBV7-9, the J call TRBJ1-3; 7 bases map to TRBD1. V trimming: 5 bases; J trimming: 4 bases; junction bases outside the gene matches: 8. Looked up from germline, CDR1 is SEHNR and CDR2 is FQNEAQ (reference sequence). CDR3 length: 15 residues. This CDR3 is CASSPTGAYGNTIYF. For the CDR3, the DNA is TGTGCCAGCAGCCCAACAGGGGCTTACGGAAACACCATATATTTT. Based on the CDR3 plus reference TRBV7-9 and TRBJ1-3, the full variable domain is DTGVSQNPRHKITKRGQNVTFRCDPISEHNRLYWYRQTLGQGPEFLTYFQNEAQLEKSRLLSDRFSAERPKGSFSTLEIQRTEQGDSAMYLCASSPTGAYGNTIYFGEGSWLTVV.

This clonotype was observed many times. The J gene is TRBJ1-5, the V gene TRBV12-3 or TRBV12-4; TRBD1 aligns across 9 bases. Trimming took 3 bases from V and 7 from J; bases not matched to a gene: 4. The CDR3 extends over 14 amino acids. CDR3 protein: CASSLGQGTQPQHF. CDR3 sequence (DNA): TGTGCCAGCAGTTTGGGACAGGGCACCCAGCCCCAGCATTTT.

The chain uses TRBV19 and TRBJ2-1; tentative D call: TRBD2 (5 bases). There are 11 residues in the CDR3. Germline lookup yields CDR1 LNHDA and CDR2 SQIVND (reference sequence). With 11 bases removed from V and 7 bases from J, the gap between germline ends came to 12 bases. This chain's CDR3 is CASKRDNEQFF. In DNA, the CDR3 is TGTGCCTCAAAGAGGGATAATGAGCAGTTCTTC.

The chain combines TRBV28 with TRBJ2-5, with TRBD1 identical over 7 bases. CDR1 MDHEN and CDR2 SYDVKM come from the germline V gene. This CDR3 spans 17 amino acids. After removal of 4 bases from V and 0 bases from J, the junction contained 11 bases not matched to a gene. The CDR3 DNA follows: TGTGCCAGCAGTTCCCCCATCGACAGGGCTAACCAAGAGACCCAGTACTTC. Translated, it gives CASSSPIDRANQETQYF. The full variable domain, in which reference TRBV28 and TRBJ2-5 provide the parts outside the CDR3, is DVKVTQSSRYLVKRTGEKVFLECVQDMDHENMFWYRQDPGLGLRLIYFSYDVKMKEKGDIPEGYSVSREKKERFSLILESASTNQTSMYLCASSSPIDRANQETQYFGPGTRLLVL.

This clonotype occurred many times. The chain links TRBV6-2 or TRBV6-3 to TRBJ2-7; TRBD1 might be the D (5 bases). This CDR3 has 13 amino acids. V was shortened by 6 bases and J by 3 bases, with 12 bases between the two germline ends. The germline CDR1 and CDR2 sequences are MNHEY and SVGEGT. DNA of the CDR3: TGTGCCAGCAGCCTGACAGAGAACTACGAGCAGTACTTC. Its translation is CASSLTENYEQYF.

The table lists this clonotype with many counts. The V and J genes are TRBV6-2 or TRBV6-3 and TRBJ1-5; possible D gene TRBD1, 6 bases. Trimming removed 0 bases from V and 3 bases from J, with 9 bases in between. Germline loops: CDR1 MNHEY, CDR2 SVGEGT. The CDR3 is made up of 15 amino acids. The CDR3 bases are TGTGCCAGCAGTTACTCGCAGGGGTACAATCAGCCCCAGCATTTT. It codes for CASSYSQGYNQPQHF.

A few counts support this clonotype. The chain uses TRBV7-2 and TRBJ2-7; TRBD1 agrees at 8 bases. The V segment lost 4 bases and the J segment 1 base; nucleotides outside the gene matches: 3. Germline CDR1 is SGHTA and CDR2 is FQGNSA. The CDR3 consists of 14 residues. CDR3 bases: TGTGCCAGCAGCTCGAGGACAGGGTCCTACGAGCAGTACTTC. Translation: CASSSRTGSYEQYF.

The chain combines TRBV5-6 with TRBJ1-2; the D gene is possibly TRBD1 (5 bases). The CDR3 sequence is 14 residues long. Germline CDR1 SGHDT, CDR2 YYEEEE. V was cut by 4 bases and J by 6 bases, with 16 bases left in between. CDR3 residues: CASSQARGGDGYTF. In DNA, the CDR3 is TGTGCCAGCAGCCAGGCGAGGGGTGGCGATGGCTACACCTTC.

The V gene is TRBV18, the J gene TRBJ1-5, with D perhaps matching TRBD1 (6 bases). The CDR3 length is 17 residues. V lost 2 bases to trimming and J lost 5 bases, with 19 bases between them. Germline V gene lookup returns CDR1 KGHSH and CDR2 LQKENI. The CDR3 reads CASSPVSGRGGDQPQHF. CDR3 nucleotides: TGTGCCAGCTCACCAGTCAGCGGCAGGGGAGGCGATCAGCCCCAGCATTTT.

The table lists this clonotype with many counts. The rearrangement joins TRBV29-1 to TRBJ1-1; D possibly corresponds to TRBD1 (6 bases). The V end lost 3 bases, the J end lost 4 bases, and 6 bases lay between the germline ends. The germline V gene encodes CDR1 SQVTM and CDR2 ANQGSEA. This CDR3 is built from 11 residues. CDR3 loop: CSVEDSTEAFF. The CDR3 region has the DNA TGCAGCGTTGAGGACAGCACTGAAGCTTTCTTT.

This clonotype was observed many times. This rearrangement joins TRBV2 to TRBJ2-4; 8 nucleotides match TRBD1. This CDR3 has 18 amino acids. Germline assignment: CDR1 SNHLY and CDR2 FYNNEI. With V trimmed by 4 bases and J by 1 base, 12 bases remained unmatched. CDR3 residues: CASSAVRTGFEAKNIQYF. In DNA, the CDR3 is TGTGCCAGCAGTGCCGTACGGACAGGGTTCGAGGCCAAAAACATTCAGTACTTC.

This clonotype was seen more than once but under ten times. J is TRBJ1-3 and V is TRBV29-1; D remains unclear. Germline CDR1 and CDR2: SQVTM and ANQGSEA. The CDR3 has 13 amino acids. The germline V and J ends were trimmed by 1 base and 2 bases, with 6 bases remaining between them. The CDR3 bases are TGCAGCGTTGAAGGGTCGGCTGGAAACACCATATATTTT. Translated: CSVEGSAGNTIYF.

Only a few counts were recorded for this clonotype. The rearrangement joins TRBV4-2 to TRBJ2-1; D ambiguous. Trimming left V 5 bases short and J 8 bases short, with 13 bases between. Germline lookup yields CDR1 LGHNA and CDR2 YNFKEQ. The CDR3 contains 13 residues. Here the CDR3 DNA reads TGTGCCAGCAGCTCAGTGGGATCGGATGAGCAGTTCTTC. It yields the protein CASSSVGSDEQFF.

The chain joins TRBV20-1 to TRBJ2-3; 10 nucleotides match TRBD2. The CDR3 covers 14 residues. Germline assignment: CDR1 DFQATT and CDR2 SNEGSKA (reference sequence). V dropped 4 bases and J dropped 7; count of bases not matched to a gene: 8. The CDR3 loop is CSAIERGGLYTQYF. For the CDR3, the DNA is TGCAGTGCTATAGAGCGGGGGGGCCTGTATACGCAGTATTTT.

This clonotype came up many times. The V and J genes are TRBV11-3 and TRBJ2-5, with D maybe TRBD1 (6 bases). V lost 4 bases and J 2 bases, leaving 17 bases between the germline ends. This CDR3 region has 16 residues. Germline V gene lookup returns CDR1 SGHNT and CDR2 YENEEA. This chain's CDR3 is CASSSRRLGGQETQYF. DNA of the CDR3: TGTGCCAGCAGCTCCCGCCGTTTAGGGGGTCAAGAGACCCAGTACTTC.

This clonotype turned up a few times. The rearrangement joins TRBV7-9 to TRBJ2-5, with D perhaps TRBD1 (6 bases). Germline-derived CDR1 and CDR2 are SEHNR and FQNEAQ (reference sequence). Trimming removed 5 bases from V and 6 bases from J, with 10 bases in between. This CDR3 has 12 residues. The CDR3 DNA sequence: TGTGCCAGCAGCCCGCAGGGGAAGACCCAGTACTTC. Translation gives CASSPQGKTQYF.

This clonotype occurred many times. This chain uses TRBV28 with TRBJ1-2; D is possibly TRBD1 (5 bases). The germline V gene has CDR1 MDHEN and CDR2 SYDVKM. Trimming took 2 bases from V and 7 from J, leaving 14 bases between them. The CDR3 has 14 amino acids. The CDR3 nucleotides read TGTGCCAGCAGTTTAGAGGGGCTCCATCTTGGCTACACCTTC. Protein product: CASSLEGLHLGYTF.

This clonotype occurred many times. The gene calls are TRBV5-1 and TRBJ1-6, with 7 positions matching TRBD1. Losses at the gene ends were 5 bases for V and 8 bases for J; bases not matched to a gene: 10. Germline V gives CDR1 SGHRS, CDR2 YFSETQ. This CDR3 spans 15 amino acids. CDR3 region: CASRTTGTADSPLHF. DNA of the CDR3: TGCGCCAGCAGAACCACCGGGACAGCGGATTCACCCCTCCACTTT.

This clonotype has only a few counts. This sequence joins TRBV6-1 and TRBJ1-1, with D perhaps matching TRBD1 (5 bases). Deletions cut 0 bases from V and 4 bases from J, with 12 bases between. The CDR3 is made up of 15 amino acids. Germline-derived CDR1 and CDR2 are MNHNS and SASEGT. The CDR3: CASSEALGEGTEAFF. Here the CDR3 DNA reads TGTGCCAGCAGTGAAGCGCTAGGGGAAGGCACTGAAGCTTTCTTT.

In this sample, this clonotype turned up a few times. This chain links TRBV9 with TRBJ2-2; D is uncertain. There are 14 residues in the CDR3. Germline loops: CDR1 SGDLS, CDR2 YYNGEE. V lost 0 bases, J lost 7 bases, and 10 bases lay in between. CDR3 sequence (DNA): TGTGCCAGCAGCGTAGGTGTGGGTATCGGGGAGCTGTTTTTT. Translation: CASSVGVGIGELFF.

In its sample, this clonotype was seen a few times. The chain recombines TRBV12-3 or TRBV12-4 with TRBJ2-7; tentative D call: TRBD2 (5 bases). The CDR3 is made up of 13 amino acids. The V gene lost 3 bases and the J gene lost 3 bases, with 9 bases spanning the gap. This CDR3 is CASSFGDYYEQYF. CDR3 in DNA: TGTGCCAGCAGTTTCGGGGATTACTACGAGCAGTACTTC.

This clonotype was counted between two and nine times. The CDR3 loop reads CASSTASVPSYEQYF. CDR3 nucleotides: TGTGCCAGCAGCACCGCCTCAGTCCCCTCCTACGAGCAGTACTTC. The chain employs TRBV14 and TRBJ2-7, with D unresolved. The CDR3 runs to 15 residues. Per the germline V gene, CDR1 is SGHDN and CDR2 is FVKESK. Deletions cut 5 bases from V and 0 bases from J, with 14 bases between.

This clonotype has a count of ten or more. This chain connects TRBV4-1 to TRBJ1-6, with D possibly being TRBD1 (5 bases). The CDR3 totals 17 residues. The V and J ends lost 0 bases and 7 bases respectively, with 16 bases between them. Germline assignment: CDR1 MGHRA and CDR2 YSYEKL. The CDR3 is CASSQEGIQAINSPLHF. CDR3 DNA: TGCGCCAGCAGCCAAGAGGGTATACAGGCTATCAATTCACCCCTCCACTTT.

This clonotype occurred a few times. The chain recombines TRBV7-2 with TRBJ2-1; TRBD1 aligns across 7 bases. Germline V gene lookup returns CDR1 SGHTA and CDR2 FQGNSA. The CDR3 is made up of 13 amino acids. The junction had 3 bases not matched to a gene; V was cut back by 5 bases and J by 5 bases. The CDR3 DNA sequence: TGTGCCAGCAGCCGGGACAGAGACAATGAGCAGTTCTTC. Encoded protein: CASSRDRDNEQFF.

In this sample, this clonotype turned up many times. CDR3 bases: TGTGCCAGCAGTGCTAGACAGGGGCGGGAGCAGTACTTC. Its translation is CASSARQGREQYF. V usage is TRBV2 and J usage is TRBJ2-7; 8 bases align to TRBD1. This CDR3 is built from 13 residues. Germline CDR1 reads SNHLY; CDR2 reads FYNNEI. The J segment lost 7 bases and the V segment lost 4 bases, leaving 6 bases of the junction unmatched.

CDR3 sequence reads: CASSSDRDRGGNEQFF. Here the CDR3 DNA reads TGTGCCAGCAGCTCCGACCGGGACAGGGGCGGCAATGAGCAGTTCTTC. This chain connects TRBV7-2 to TRBJ2-1, with TRBD1 matching over 10 bases. CDR1 is SGHTA, CDR2 FQGNSA, per germline. CDR3 length: 16 amino acids. With 4 bases clipped from V and 6 bases from J, the junction kept 9 bases outside the gene matches.